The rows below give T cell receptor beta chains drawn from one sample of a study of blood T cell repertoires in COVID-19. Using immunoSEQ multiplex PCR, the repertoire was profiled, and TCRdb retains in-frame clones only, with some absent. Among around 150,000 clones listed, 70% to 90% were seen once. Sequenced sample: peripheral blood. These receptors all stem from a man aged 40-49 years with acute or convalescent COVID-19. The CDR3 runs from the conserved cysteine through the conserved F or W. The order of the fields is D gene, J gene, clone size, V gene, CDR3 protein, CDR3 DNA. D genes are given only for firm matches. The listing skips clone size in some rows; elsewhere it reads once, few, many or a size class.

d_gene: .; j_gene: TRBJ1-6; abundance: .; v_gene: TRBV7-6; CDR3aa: CASSPKRDGSSYNSPLHF; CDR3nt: TGTGCCAGCAGCCCAAAGCGGGACGGAAGCTCCTATAATTCACCCCTCCACTTT
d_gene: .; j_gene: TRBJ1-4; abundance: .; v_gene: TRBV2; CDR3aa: CASSLTEKLFF; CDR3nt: TGTGCCAGCAGCTTAACAGAAAAACTGTTTTTT
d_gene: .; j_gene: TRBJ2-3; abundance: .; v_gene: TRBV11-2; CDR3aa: CASSLQGFPPDTQYF; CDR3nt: TGTGCCAGCAGCTTACAGGGGTTCCCGCCCGATACGCAGTATTTT
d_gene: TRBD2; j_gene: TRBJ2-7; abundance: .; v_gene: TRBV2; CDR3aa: CASTRDGGGAYEQYF; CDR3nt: TGTGCCAGCACCCGAGACGGCGGGGGTGCTTACGAGCAGTACTTC
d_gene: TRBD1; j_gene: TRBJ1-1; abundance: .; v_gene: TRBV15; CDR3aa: CATSRTGAQGTEAFF; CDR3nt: TGTGCCACCAGCAGAACAGGGGCTCAGGGCACTGAAGCTTTCTTT
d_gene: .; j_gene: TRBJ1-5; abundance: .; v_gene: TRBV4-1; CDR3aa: CASSQVPGLNQPQHF; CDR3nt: TGCGCCAGCAGCCAAGTCCCAGGGCTCAATCAGCCCCAGCATTTT
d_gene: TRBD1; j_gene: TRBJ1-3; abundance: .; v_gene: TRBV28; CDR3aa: CASTRQGHTIYF; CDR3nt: TGTGCCAGCACCCGACAGGGACACACCATATATTTT
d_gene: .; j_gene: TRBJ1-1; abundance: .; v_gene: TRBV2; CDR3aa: CASNQDGRNTEAFF; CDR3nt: TGTGCCAGCAACCAGGACGGGAGGAACACTGAAGCTTTCTTT
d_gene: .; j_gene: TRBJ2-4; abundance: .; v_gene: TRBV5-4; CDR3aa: CASSTRQALAKNIQYF; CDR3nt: TGTGCCAGCAGCACTAGACAGGCCCTAGCCAAAAACATTCAGTACTTC
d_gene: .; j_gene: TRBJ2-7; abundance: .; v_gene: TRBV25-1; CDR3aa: CASSANRVEQYF; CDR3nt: TGTGCCAGCAGTGCGAACAGGGTAGAGCAGTACTTC
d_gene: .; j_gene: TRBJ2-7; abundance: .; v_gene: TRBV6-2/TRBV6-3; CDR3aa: CASSHGTLSSYEQYF; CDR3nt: TGTGCCAGCAGCCACGGGACATTGAGCTCCTACGAGCAGTACTTC
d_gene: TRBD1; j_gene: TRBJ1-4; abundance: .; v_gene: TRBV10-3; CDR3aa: CAILDRANEKLFF; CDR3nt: TGTGCCATTCTAGACAGGGCTAATGAAAAACTGTTTTTT
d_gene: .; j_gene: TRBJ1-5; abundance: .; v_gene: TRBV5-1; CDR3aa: CASSLEGAANQPQHF; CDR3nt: TGCGCCAGCAGCTTGGAAGGGGCTGCAAATCAGCCCCAGCATTTT
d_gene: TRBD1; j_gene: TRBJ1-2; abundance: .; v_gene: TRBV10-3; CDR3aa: CAISLQGNYGYTF; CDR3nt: TGTGCCATCAGCCTACAGGGGAACTATGGCTACACCTTC
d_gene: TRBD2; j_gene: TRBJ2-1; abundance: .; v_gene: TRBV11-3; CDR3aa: CASSFSGTSGGPDNEQFF; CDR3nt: TGTGCCAGCAGCTTCTCCGGGACTAGCGGGGGGCCCGACAATGAGCAGTTCTTC
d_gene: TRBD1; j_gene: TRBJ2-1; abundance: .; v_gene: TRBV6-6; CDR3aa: CASSPTGGSYNEQFF; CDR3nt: TGTGCCAGCAGCCCCACAGGGGGTTCCTACAATGAGCAGTTCTTC
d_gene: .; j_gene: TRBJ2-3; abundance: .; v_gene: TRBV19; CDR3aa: CASSFGATDTQYF; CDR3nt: TGTGCCAGTAGCTTTGGGGCAACAGATACGCAGTATTTT
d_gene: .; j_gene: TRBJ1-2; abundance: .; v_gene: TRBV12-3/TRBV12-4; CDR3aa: CASSWGGSYGYTF; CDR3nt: TGTGCCAGCAGTTGGGGGGGATCCTATGGCTACACCTTC
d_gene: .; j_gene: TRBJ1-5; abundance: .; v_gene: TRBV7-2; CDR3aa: CASSLDINQPQHF; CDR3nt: TGTGCCAGCAGCTTAGACATCAATCAGCCCCAGCATTTT
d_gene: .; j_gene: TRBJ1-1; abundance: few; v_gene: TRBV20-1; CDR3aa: CSARGERVAFF; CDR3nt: TGCAGTGCTAGGGGGGAGCGGGTAGCTTTCTTT
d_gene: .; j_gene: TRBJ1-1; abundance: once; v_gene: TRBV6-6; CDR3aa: CASSFQGNTEAFF; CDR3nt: TGTGCCAGCAGTTTCCAGGGGAACACTGAAGCTTTCTTT
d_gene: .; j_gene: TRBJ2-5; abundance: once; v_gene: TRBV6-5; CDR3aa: CASRVLGGKETQYF; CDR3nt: TGTGCCAGCAGGGTTCTCGGGGGAAAGGAGACCCAGTACTTC
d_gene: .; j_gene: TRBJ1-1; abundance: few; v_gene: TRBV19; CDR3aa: CASSSRAGSWNTEAFF; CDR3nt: TGTGCCAGTAGTTCCCGCGCGGGGTCTTGGAACACTGAAGCTTTCTTT
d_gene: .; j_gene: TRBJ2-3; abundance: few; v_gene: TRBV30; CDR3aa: CAWSVRSRAQYF; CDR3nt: TGTGCCTGGAGTGTGCGTTCCCGGGCGCAGTATTTT
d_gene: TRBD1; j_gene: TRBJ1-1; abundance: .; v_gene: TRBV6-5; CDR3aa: CASSSSGTGANTEAFF; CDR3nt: TGTGCCAGCAGTTCGTCCGGGACAGGGGCAAACACTGAAGCTTTCTTT
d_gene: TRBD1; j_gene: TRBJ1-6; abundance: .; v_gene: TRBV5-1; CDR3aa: CASSLTGAGSPLHF; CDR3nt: TGCGCCAGCAGCTTAACAGGGGCCGGGTCACCCCTCCACTTT